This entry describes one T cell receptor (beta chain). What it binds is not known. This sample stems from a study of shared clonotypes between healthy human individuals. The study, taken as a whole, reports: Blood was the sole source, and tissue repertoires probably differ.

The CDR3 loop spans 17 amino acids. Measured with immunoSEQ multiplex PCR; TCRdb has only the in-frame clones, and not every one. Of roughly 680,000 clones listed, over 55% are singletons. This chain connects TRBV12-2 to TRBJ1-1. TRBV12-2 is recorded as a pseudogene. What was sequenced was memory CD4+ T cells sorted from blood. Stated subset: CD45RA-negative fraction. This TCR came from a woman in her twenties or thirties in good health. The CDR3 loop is CASRLVGGSPKNTEAFF. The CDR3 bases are TGTGCAAGTCGCTTAGTCGGGGGTTCCCCCAAGAACACTGAAGCTTTCTTT.